This TCR beta chain was profiled in a study of OX40 agonist ivuxolimab in advanced cancers. The table lists this clone with a count of one. The method was immunoSEQ multiplex PCR; TCRdb's version includes in-frame clones alone and lacks a portion of them. The sample comprises roughly 77,000 clones, roughly 92% of which are singletons, and approximately 9.9% rests with the top ten. V shed 6 bases, J shed 3 bases, and the junction held 12 bases outside the gene matches. CDR1 is SGDLS and CDR2 is YYNGEE in the germline V gene. The CDR3 runs 18 residues. Source: CD4+ or CD8+ T cells sorted from blood, taken in a trial of the OX40 agonist ivuxolimab. The V gene is TRBV9, the J gene TRBJ2-2; TRBD2 agrees at 12 bases. The clonotype originates from an adult with an advanced solid tumor such as melanoma, head and neck, liver or kidney cancer. In DNA, the CDR3 is TGTGCCAGCACCCTCTCGACTAGCGGGGGCGAGGACACCGGGGAGCTGTTTTTT. The encoded protein is CASTLSTSGGEDTGELFF.